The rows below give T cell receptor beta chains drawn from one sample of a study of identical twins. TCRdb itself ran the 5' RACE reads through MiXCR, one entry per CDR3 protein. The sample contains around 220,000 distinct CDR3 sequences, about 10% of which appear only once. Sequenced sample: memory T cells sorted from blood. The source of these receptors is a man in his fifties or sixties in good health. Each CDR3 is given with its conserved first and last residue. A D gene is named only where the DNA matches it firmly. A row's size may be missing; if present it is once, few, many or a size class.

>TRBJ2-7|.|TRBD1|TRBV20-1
CSARGSNDRAYEQYF
TGCAGTGCTAGAGGATCTAACGACAGGGCCTACGAGCAGTACTTC
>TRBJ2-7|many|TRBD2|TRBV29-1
CSVEELAGPAYEQYF
TGCAGCGTTGAAGAACTAGCGGGGCCCGCCTACGAGCAGTACTTC
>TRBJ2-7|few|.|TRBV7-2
CASSARDGAYEQYF
TGTGCCAGCAGCGCCAGGGACGGGGCCTACGAGCAGTACTTC
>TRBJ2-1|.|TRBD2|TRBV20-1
CSARPAGGWEQFF
TGCAGTGCTAGACCTGCGGGGGGGTGGGAGCAGTTCTTC
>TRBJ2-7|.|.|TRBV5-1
CASSPSRGSSSYEQYF
TGCGCCAGCAGCCCCTCAAGGGGATCGAGCTCCTACGAGCAGTACTTC
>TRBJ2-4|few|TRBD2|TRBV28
CASNELAGGEAKNIQYF
TGTGCCAGCAACGAGCTAGCGGGAGGGGAGGCCAAAAACATTCAGTACTTC
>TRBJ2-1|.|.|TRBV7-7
CASSSGGFTTTEQFF
TGTGCTAGCAGCTCGGGGGGCTTCACCACCACTGAGCAGTTCTTC
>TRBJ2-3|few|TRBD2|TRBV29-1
CSVGVAGGTDTQYF
TGCAGCGTTGGGGTAGCGGGAGGTACAGATACGCAGTATTTT
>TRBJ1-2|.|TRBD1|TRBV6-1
CASTPDRAGYGYTF
TGTGCCAGCACCCCGGACAGGGCCGGCTATGGCTACACCTTC
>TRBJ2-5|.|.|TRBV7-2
CASSHPKGGTQYF
TGTGCCAGCAGTCACCCGAAGGGGGGGACCCAGTACTTC
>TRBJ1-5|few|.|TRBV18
CASSPGVQPQHF
TGTGCCAGCTCACCAGGGGTCCAGCCCCAGCATTTT
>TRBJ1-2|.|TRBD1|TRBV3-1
CASSQWLGQGYGYTF
TGTGCCAGCAGCCAATGGCTGGGACAGGGCTATGGCTACACCTTC
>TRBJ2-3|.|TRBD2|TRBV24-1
CATSGRGRDTDTQYF
TGTGCCACCAGTGGTCGCGGGAGAGACACAGATACGCAGTATTTT
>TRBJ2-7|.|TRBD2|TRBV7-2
CASSLRTSGVGEQYF
TGTGCCAGCAGCTTAAGGACTAGCGGGGTAGGCGAGCAGTACTTC
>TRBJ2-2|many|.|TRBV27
CASSPIYTGELFF
TGTGCCAGCAGTCCGATCTACACCGGGGAGCTGTTTTTT
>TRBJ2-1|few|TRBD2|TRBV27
CASSGAGRTYNEQFF
TGTGCCAGCAGTGGAGCGGGAAGAACTTACAATGAGCAGTTCTTC
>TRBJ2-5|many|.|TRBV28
CASSNPKTGGSETQYF
TGTGCCAGCAGTAACCCCAAGACAGGAGGATCAGAGACCCAGTACTTC
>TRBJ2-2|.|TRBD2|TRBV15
CATSKLAGMGTGELFF
TGTGCCACCAGCAAACTAGCGGGAATGGGCACCGGGGAGCTGTTTTTT
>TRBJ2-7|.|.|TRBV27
CASSPFNTFYEQYF
TGTGCCAGCAGTCCCTTTAACACGTTCTACGAGCAGTACTTC
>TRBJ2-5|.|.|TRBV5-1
CASSIEETQYF
TGCGCCAGCAGCATCGAAGAGACCCAGTACTTC
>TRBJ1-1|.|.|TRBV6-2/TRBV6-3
CASSYSIGAEAFF
TGTGCCAGCAGTTACTCGATAGGGGCTGAAGCTTTCTTT
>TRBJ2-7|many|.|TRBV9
CASSYRPVTRVIYEQYF
TGTGCCAGCAGCTACCGGCCGGTGACTAGAGTCATCTACGAGCAGTACTTC
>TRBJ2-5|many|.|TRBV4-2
CASSQERGGQQETQYF
TGTGCCAGCAGCCAAGAAAGGGGCGGGCAACAAGAGACCCAGTACTTC
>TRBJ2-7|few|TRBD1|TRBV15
CATSRGQDRGLNQQYF
TGTGCCACCAGCAGAGGCCAGGACAGGGGGCTGAATCAGCAGTACTTC
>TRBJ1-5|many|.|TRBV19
CASGNSQGRSNQPQHF
TGTGCCAGTGGAAATTCCCAGGGGAGAAGCAATCAGCCCCAGCATTTT
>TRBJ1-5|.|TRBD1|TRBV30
CAWTTGGGQPQHF
TGTGCCTGGACTACAGGGGGCGGTCAGCCCCAGCATTTT
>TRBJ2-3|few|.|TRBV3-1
CASSQGGSLGPDTQYF
TGTGCCAGCAGCCAAGGCGGATCCCTGGGGCCAGATACGCAGTATTTT
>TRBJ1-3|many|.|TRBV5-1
CASSLQSTDTIYF
TGCGCCAGCAGCTTACAGTCTACGGACACCATATATTTT
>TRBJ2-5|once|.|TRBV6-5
CASSYSFQGSRETQYF
TGTGCCAGCAGTTACTCTTTCCAGGGAAGCCGGGAGACCCAGTACTTC
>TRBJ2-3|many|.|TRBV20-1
CSARSRSVSSTDTQYF
TGCAGTGCTAGGAGCAGAAGCGTTTCTAGCACAGATACGCAGTATTTT
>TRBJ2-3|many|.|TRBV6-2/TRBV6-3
CASSYSDGRDTQYF
TGTGCCAGCAGTTACTCGGACGGCAGGGATACGCAGTATTTT
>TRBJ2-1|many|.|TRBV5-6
CASSLGQYYNEQFF
TGTGCCAGCAGCTTGGGGCAGTATTACAATGAGCAGTTCTTC
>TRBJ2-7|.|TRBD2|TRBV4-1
CASSQTSGRYEQYF
TGCGCCAGCAGCCAAACTAGCGGGAGGTATGAGCAGTACTTC
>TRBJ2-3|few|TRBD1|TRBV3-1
CASSPRQGTDTQYF
TGTGCCAGCAGCCCGAGACAGGGGACAGATACGCAGTATTTT
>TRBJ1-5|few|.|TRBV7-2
CASSAAWAGQPQHF
TGTGCCAGCAGCGCCGCGTGGGCAGGGCAGCCCCAGCATTTT
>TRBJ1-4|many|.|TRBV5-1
CASSLENTGSEKLFF
TGCGCCAGCAGCTTGGAGAATACCGGGAGTGAAAAACTGTTTTTT
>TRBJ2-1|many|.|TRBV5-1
CASSLVTSGANEQFF
TGCGCCAGCAGCTTGGTAACTAGTGGGGCCAATGAGCAGTTCTTC
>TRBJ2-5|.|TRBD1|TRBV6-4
CASHGTGGARETQYF
TGTGCCAGCCATGGGACAGGGGGCGCGAGAGAGACCCAGTACTTC
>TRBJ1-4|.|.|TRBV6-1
CASSPWQNGEKLFF
TGTGCCAGCAGCCCCTGGCAGAACGGGGAAAAACTGTTTTTT
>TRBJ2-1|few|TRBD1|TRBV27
CASSPQGFSPNEQFF
TGTGCCAGCAGCCCACAGGGGTTTTCTCCCAATGAGCAGTTCTTC
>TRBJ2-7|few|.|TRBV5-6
CASSAQRWEQYF
TGTGCCAGCAGCGCACAGAGGTGGGAGCAGTACTTC
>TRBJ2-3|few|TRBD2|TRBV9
CASSPPSGGIDTQYF
TGTGCCAGCAGCCCCCCAAGCGGGGGAATTGATACGCAGTATTTT
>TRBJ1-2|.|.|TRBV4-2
CASSQEIEGWTF
TGTGCCAGCAGCCAAGAGATAGAAGGGTGGACCTTC
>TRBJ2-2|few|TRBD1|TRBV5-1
CASSLQGQGAVDTGELFF
TGCGCCAGCAGCTTGCAGGGACAGGGGGCCGTGGACACCGGGGAGCTGTTTTTT
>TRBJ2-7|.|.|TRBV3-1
CASSQPGQAYEQYF
TGTGCCAGCAGCCAGCCGGGACAAGCCTACGAGCAGTACTTC
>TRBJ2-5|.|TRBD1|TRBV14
CASSQEWRQGQETQYF
TGTGCCAGCAGCCAAGAGTGGAGACAGGGCCAAGAGACCCAGTACTTC
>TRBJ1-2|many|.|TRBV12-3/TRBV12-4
CASSLDRFYGYTF
TGTGCCAGCAGTCTCGACAGGTTCTATGGCTACACCTTC
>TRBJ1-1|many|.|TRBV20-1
CSASGGTRGAGTEAFF
TGCAGTGCTAGTGGGGGGACAAGGGGCGCGGGAACTGAAGCTTTCTTT
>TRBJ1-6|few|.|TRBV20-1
CSARNDASPLHF
TGCAGTGCTAGAAACGATGCTTCACCCCTCCACTTT
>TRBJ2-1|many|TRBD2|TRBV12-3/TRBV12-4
CASSPTSGGDEQFF
TGTGCCAGCAGTCCTACCAGCGGGGGCGATGAGCAGTTCTTC
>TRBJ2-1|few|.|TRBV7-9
CASSWESNEQFF
TGTGCCAGCAGCTGGGAAAGCAATGAGCAGTTCTTC
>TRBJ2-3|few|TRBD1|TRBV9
CASSSRQGAYTDTQYF
TGTGCCAGCAGCTCCCGACAGGGGGCTTACACAGATACGCAGTATTTT
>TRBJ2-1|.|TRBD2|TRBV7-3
CASSLMGSGRALEQFF
TGTGCCAGCAGCTTAATGGGGAGCGGGAGGGCCTTAGAGCAGTTCTTC
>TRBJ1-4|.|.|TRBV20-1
CSARVARANEKLFF
TGCAGTGCTAGGGTCGCCAGAGCTAATGAAAAACTGTTTTTT
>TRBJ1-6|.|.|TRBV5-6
CASSFEAGRNSPLHF
TGTGCCAGCAGCTTCGAGGCAGGGAGAAATTCACCCCTCCACTTT